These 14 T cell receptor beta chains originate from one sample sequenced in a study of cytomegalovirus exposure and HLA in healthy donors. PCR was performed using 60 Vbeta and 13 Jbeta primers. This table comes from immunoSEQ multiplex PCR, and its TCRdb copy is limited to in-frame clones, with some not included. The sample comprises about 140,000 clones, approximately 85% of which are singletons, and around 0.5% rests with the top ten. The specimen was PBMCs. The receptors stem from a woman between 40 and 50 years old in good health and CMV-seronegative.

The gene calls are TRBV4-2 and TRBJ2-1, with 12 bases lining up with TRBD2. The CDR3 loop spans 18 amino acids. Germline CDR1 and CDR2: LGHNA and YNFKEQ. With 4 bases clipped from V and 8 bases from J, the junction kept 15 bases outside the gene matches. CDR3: CASSPSVNLAGGVYEQFF. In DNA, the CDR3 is TGTGCCAGCAGCCCCTCTGTCAACCTAGCGGGAGGGGTTTATGAGCAGTTCTTC.

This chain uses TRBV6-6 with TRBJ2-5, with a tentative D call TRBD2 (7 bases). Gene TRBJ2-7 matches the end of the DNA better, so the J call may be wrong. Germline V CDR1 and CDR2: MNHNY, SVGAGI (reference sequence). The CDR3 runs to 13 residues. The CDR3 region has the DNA TGTGCCAGCAACGGGGGCGGGAGCTACGAGCAGTACTTC. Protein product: CASNGGGSYEQYF.

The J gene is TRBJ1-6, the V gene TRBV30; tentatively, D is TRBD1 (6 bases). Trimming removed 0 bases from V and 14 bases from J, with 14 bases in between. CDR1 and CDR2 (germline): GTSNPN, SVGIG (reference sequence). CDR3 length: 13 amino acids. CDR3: CAWSVGPTGSLHF. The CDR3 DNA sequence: TGTGCCTGGAGTGTGGGACCGACAGGTTCCCTCCACTTT.

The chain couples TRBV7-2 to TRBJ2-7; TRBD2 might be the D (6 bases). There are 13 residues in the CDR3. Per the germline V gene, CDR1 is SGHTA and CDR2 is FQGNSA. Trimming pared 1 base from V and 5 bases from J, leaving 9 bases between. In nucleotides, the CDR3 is TGTGCCAGCAGCTTAGTAGCGGCTGACGAGCAGTACTTC. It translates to CASSLVAADEQYF.

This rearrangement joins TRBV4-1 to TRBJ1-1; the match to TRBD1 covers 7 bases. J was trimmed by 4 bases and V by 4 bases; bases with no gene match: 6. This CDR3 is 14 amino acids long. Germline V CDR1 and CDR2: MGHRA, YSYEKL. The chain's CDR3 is CASSRLAGGTEAFF. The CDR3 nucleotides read TGCGCCAGCAGCCGATTAGCAGGGGGCACTGAAGCTTTCTTT.

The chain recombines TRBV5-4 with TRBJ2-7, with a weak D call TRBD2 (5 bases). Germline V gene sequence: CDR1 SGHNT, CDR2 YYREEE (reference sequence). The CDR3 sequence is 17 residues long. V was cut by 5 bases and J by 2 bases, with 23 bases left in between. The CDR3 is CASRGKPRVGGTYEQYF. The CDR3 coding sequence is TGTGCCAGCAGGGGCAAACCACGAGTAGGAGGAACCTACGAGCAGTACTTC.

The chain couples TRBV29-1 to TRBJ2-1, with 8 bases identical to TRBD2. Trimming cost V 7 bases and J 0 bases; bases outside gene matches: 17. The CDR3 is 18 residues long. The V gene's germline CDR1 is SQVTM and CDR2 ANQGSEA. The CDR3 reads CSALPGLDSISSYNEQFF. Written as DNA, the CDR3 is TGCAGCGCACTACCGGGACTAGACTCCATCAGCTCCTACAATGAGCAGTTCTTC.

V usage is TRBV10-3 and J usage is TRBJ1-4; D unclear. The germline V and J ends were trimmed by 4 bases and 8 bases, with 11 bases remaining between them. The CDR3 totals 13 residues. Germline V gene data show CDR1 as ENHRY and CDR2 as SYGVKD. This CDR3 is CAISGPPGEKLFF. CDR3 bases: TGTGCCATCAGTGGCCCCCCTGGCGAAAAACTGTTTTTT.

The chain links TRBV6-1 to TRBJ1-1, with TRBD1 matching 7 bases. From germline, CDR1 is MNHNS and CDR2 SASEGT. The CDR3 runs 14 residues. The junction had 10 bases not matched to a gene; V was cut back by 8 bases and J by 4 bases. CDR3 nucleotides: TGTGCCAGCGGTGGGAGACAGGGTCGCACTGAAGCTTTCTTT. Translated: CASGGRQGRTEAFF.

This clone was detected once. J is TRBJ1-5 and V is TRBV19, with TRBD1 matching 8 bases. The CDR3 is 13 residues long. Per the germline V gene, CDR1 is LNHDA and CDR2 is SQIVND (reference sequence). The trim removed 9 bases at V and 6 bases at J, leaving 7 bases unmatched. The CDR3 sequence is CASRQGYIQPQHF. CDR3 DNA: TGTGCCAGCAGACAGGGGTATATTCAGCCCCAGCATTTT.

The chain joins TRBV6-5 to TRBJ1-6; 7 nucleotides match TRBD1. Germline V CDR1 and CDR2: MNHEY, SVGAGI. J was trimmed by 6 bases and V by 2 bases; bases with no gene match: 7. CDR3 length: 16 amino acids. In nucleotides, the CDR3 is TGTGCCAGCAGTTACGTTGGACAGGATTCTAATTCACCCCTCCACTTT. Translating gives CASSYVGQDSNSPLHF.

The CDR3 sequence: CASSVRASGYNEQFF. The CDR3 DNA sequence: TGTGCCAGCAGCGTACGGGCTAGCGGCTACAATGAGCAGTTCTTC. This chain links TRBV9 with TRBJ2-1; 7 bases match TRBD2. V shed 1 base and J 3 bases; nucleotides not matched to a gene: 4. Germline assignment: CDR1 SGDLS and CDR2 YYNGEE. CDR3 length equals 15 residues.

The CDR3 DNA follows: TGTGCCAGCAGCGTAGATGGGACTAGCGGAACAGATACGCAGTATTTT. Translation gives CASSVDGTSGTDTQYF. The rearrangement links TRBV9 to TRBJ2-3; 11 bases align to TRBD2. Unmatched junction bases numbered 3, after V lost 0 bases and J lost 3 bases. The CDR3 has 16 residues. In germline, CDR1 is SGDLS, CDR2 YYNGEE.

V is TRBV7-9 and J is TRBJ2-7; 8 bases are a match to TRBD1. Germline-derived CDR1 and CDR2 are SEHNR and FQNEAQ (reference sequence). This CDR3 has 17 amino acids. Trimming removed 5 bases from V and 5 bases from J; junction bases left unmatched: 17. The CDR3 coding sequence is TGTGCCAGCAGCCCAAGACAGGGGCGTCCTTTAATGGACGAGCAGTACTTC. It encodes CASSPRQGRPLMDEQYF.